This T cell receptor beta chain was profiled in a study of beta chain features in type 1 diabetes. Of note for this clone: Its antigen is still unknown.

General study results and limits: In all four CD4+ subsets, TCRB CDR3 length was significantly, moderately reduced in type 1 diabetes. Patients' naive, central memory and Treg TCRB repertoires seemed closer to one another than those of healthy donors.

Of the isolated RNA, all was reverse transcribed, and so the sequenced material was expressed TCRB transcripts. Assay used: immunoSEQ multiplex PCR; TCRdb lists only in-frame clones, some missing. The top ten clones hold roughly 0.94% of a sample with around 300,000 clones, roughly 8% of them seen once. V was cut by 2 bases and J by 2 bases, with 15 bases left in between. The CDR3 runs to 16 residues. Germline-derived CDR1 and CDR2 are MNHEY and SVGAGI. The chain has TRBV6-5 and TRBJ1-2; tentative D call: TRBD1 (5 bases). The TCR originated in a woman aged 18-29 years in good health. The sample consisted of central memory CD4+ T cells from blood. For the CDR3, the DNA is TGTGCCAGCAGTTACGGTCAGGGAAGAGGGAACTATGGCTACACCTTC. This translates into CASSYGQGRGNYGYTF.